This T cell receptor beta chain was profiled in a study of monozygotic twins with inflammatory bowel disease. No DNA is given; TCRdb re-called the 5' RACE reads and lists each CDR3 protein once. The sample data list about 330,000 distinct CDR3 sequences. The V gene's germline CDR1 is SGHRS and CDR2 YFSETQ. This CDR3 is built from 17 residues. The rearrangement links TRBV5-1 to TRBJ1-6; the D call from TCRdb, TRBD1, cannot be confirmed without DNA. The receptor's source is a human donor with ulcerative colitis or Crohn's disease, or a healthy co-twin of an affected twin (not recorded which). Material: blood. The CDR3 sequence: CASSLAGGIRDNSPLHF.